This T cell receptor (beta chain) is drawn from a study of blood T cell repertoires in COVID-19. On the study more broadly: PBMCs, B-cell-depleted T cells, or T cells provided the cDNA or gDNA that made up the material.

This CDR3 spans 15 amino acids. Germline CDR1 reads LGHNA; CDR2 reads YNFKEQ. V was pared by 0 bases and J by 4 bases, with 13 bases between. As originally analysed: Using reference gene primer amplification, nucleated cell counts were estimated. The method was immunoSEQ multiplex PCR; TCRdb's version includes in-frame clones alone and lacks a portion of them. From that table come the V and J calls and clone size; the DNA was used to work out D and trimming. The table includes 190,000 or so clones, 80% to 90% detected once. The sequenced sample was peripheral blood. The clonotype was recovered from a woman aged 80 or older with COVID-19, enrolled during active disease. The chain employs TRBV4-2 and TRBJ2-7, with TRBD2 as a possible D gene (5 bases). The CDR3 nucleotides are TGTGCCAGCAGCCAAGAGGGAGACGGCGGATACGAGCAGTACTTC. Protein: CASSQEGDGGYEQYF.